This TCR beta chain was obtained from a study of blood T cell repertoires in COVID-19. Study-wide context: Italy, Spain and the United States were the sources of the convalescent and acute COVID-19 samples. PBMCs, B-cell-depleted T cells, or T cells provided the cDNA or gDNA that made up the material.

Produced via immunoSEQ multiplex PCR; TCRdb's table is partial and in-frame only. The sample yields approximately 230,000 clones, 86% seen once. CDR3 size: 20 residues. Germline V gene sequence: CDR1 SGHRS, CDR2 YFSETQ. The V gene lost 6 bases and the J gene lost 0 bases, with 28 bases spanning the gap. The study recruited people aged roughly 18 to 100 years across about 25 US areas. Allocation to cohorts depended on clinical history reported by the participants. V is TRBV5-1 and J is TRBJ2-1; D is possibly TRBD2 (6 bases). Sequenced material: PBMCs or T cells enriched from blood (not recorded which). This sequence originates from a man aged 35-49 years who had recovered from COVID-19. The CDR3 DNA reads TGCGCCAGCACTCGGATGGCTAGCGCAACCGAGTGGGGCTCCTACAATGAGCAGTTCTTC. It codes for CASTRMASATEWGSYNEQFF. The whole variable domain, remainder taken from reference TRBV5-1 and TRBJ2-1, is KAGVTQTPRYLIKTRGQQVTLSCSPISGHRSVSWYQQTPGQGLQFLFEYFSETQRNKGNFPGRFSGRQFSNSRSEMNVSTLELGDSALYLCASTRMASATEWGSYNEQFFGPGTRLTVL.